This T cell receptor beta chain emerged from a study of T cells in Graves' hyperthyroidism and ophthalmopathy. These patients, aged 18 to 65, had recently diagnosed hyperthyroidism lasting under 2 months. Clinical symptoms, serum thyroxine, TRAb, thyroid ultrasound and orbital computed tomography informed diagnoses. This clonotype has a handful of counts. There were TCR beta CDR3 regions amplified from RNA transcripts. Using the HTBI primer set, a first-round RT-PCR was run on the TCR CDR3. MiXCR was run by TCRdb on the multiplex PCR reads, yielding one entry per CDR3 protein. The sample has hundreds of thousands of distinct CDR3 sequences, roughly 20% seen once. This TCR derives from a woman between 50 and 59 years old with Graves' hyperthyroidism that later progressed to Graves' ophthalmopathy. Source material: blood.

The CDR3 DNA sequence: TGTGCCAGCAGCTTTGAACCCGGGGGGGCCGGGGAGCTGTTTTTT. Translated: CASSFEPGGAGELFF. The chain employs TRBV7-2 and TRBJ2-2, with 8 bases fitting TRBD2. The CDR3 sequence is 15 residues long. Germline CDR1 is SGHTA and CDR2 is FQGNSA. V lost 3 bases and J lost 6; bases outside the gene matches: 6.